These 24 T cell receptor beta chains were all obtained from the same sample, sequenced in a study of T cells in women clearing cervical HPV infection. Assay: immunoSEQ multiplex PCR; the TCRdb copy retains only in-frame clones and omits some. The table lists 34,000 or so clones. Sequenced input: blood buffy coat. These receptors were collected from a woman aged 18 to 75 with a cervical HPV16 infection that either progressed to CIN3+ or cleared (not recorded which).

In regard to this clone: The observed sequence ends 3 residues before the CDR3 terminus, with the missing tail filled in from the germline J gene. J is TRBJ1-1 and V is TRBV5-1; 8 bases line up with TRBD1. Germline V gene lookup returns CDR1 SGHRS and CDR2 YFSETQ. CDR3 size: 15 residues. V was clipped by 3 bases and J by 3 bases; unmatched bases: 7. CDR3 residues: CASSWLTGVDTEAFF. CDR3 DNA, as far as it was read: TGCGCCAGCAGCTGGCTGACAGGGGTGGACACTGAA. The full variable domain, in which reference TRBV5-1 and TRBJ1-1 provide the parts outside the CDR3, is KAGVTQTPRYLIKTRGQQVTLSCSPISGHRSVSWYQQTPGQGLQFLFEYFSETQRNKGNFPGRFSGRQFSNSRSEMNVSTLELGDSALYLCASSWLTGVDTEAFFGQGTRLTVV.

As concerns this clone: Read coverage stops 3 residues before the CDR3 terminus; the germline J gene supplies the remainder. V usage is TRBV19 and J usage is TRBJ2-1; 7 bases map to TRBD1. Germline lookup yields CDR1 LNHDA and CDR2 SQIVND (reference sequence). The ends lost 1 base at V and 5 bases at J; junction bases unmatched: 5. CDR3 length: 15 residues. The CDR3 bases that were read are TGTGCCAGTAGTATAGGGGGACAGTCTAACAATGAG. Amino acids: CASSIGGQSNNE. The entire CDR3 protein is CASSIGGQSNNEQFF.

Worth noting for this clone: The CDR3 end is not reached by the read, which stops 3 residues before it; the germline J gene fills it in. The V gene is TRBV19, the J gene TRBJ1-6; TRBD1 is a possible D gene (6 bases). Deletions cut 4 bases from V and 8 bases from J, with 6 bases between. This CDR3 comprises 12 residues. From germline, CDR1 is LNHDA and CDR2 SQIVND (reference sequence). CDR3 DNA (partial): TGTGCCAGTAGTACAGGGGATTCACCC. The encoded protein is CASSTGDSP. The whole CDR3 protein reads CASSTGDSPLHF. The full variable domain, in which reference TRBV19 and TRBJ1-6 provide the parts outside the CDR3, is DGGITQSPKYLFRKEGQNVTLSCEQNLNHDAMYWYRQDPGQGLRLIYYSQIVNDFQKGDIAEGYSVSREKKESFPLTVTSAQKNPTAFYLCASSTGDSPLHFGNGTRLTVT.

Concerning this clone itself: The read comes to an end 3 residues before the CDR3 does, leaving the germline J gene to fill in the end. This sequence joins TRBV30 and TRBJ2-5; 11 positions match TRBD1. The germline CDR1 and CDR2 sequences are GTSNPN and SVGIG (reference sequence). CDR3 length: 15 residues. The ends lost 5 bases at V and 2 bases at J; junction bases unmatched: 7. The CDR3 DNA, read in part, is TGTGCCTGGGGGTCGGACAGGGGGCGGCAAGAGACC. It translates to CAWGSDRGRQET. The CDR3 as a whole reads CAWGSDRGRQETQYF.

CDR3 bases read: TGTGCCAGTAGTATGAGAGGACAGCTGAACACTGAA. As protein: CASSMRGQLNTE. The full CDR3 is CASSMRGQLNTEAFF. The chain uses TRBV19 and TRBJ1-1, with D perhaps matching TRBD1 (6 bases). The read ends 3 residues early relative to the CDR3; the germline J gene fills the gap. CDR1 is LNHDA, CDR2 SQIVND, per germline (reference sequence). The V gene lost 3 bases and the J gene lost 0 bases, with 11 bases spanning the gap. The CDR3 runs to 15 residues. The full variable domain, rest sourced from reference TRBV19 and TRBJ1-1, is DGGITQSPKYLFRKEGQNVTLSCEQNLNHDAMYWYRQDPGQGLRLIYYSQIVNDFQKGDIAEGYSVSREKKESFPLTVTSAQKNPTAFYLCASSMRGQLNTEAFFGQGTRLTVV.

To note about this clone: From the germline J gene comes the end of the CDR3, since the read stops 3 residues before it. The J gene is TRBJ2-2, the V gene TRBV18; D is ambiguous. Germline CDR1 is KGHSH and CDR2 is LQKENI. The CDR3 runs to 13 residues. CDR3 DNA, as far as it was read: TGTGCCAGCTCACCGATGAGAGGTGAAAAG. Amino acid sequence: CASSPMRGEK. The entire CDR3 reads CASSPMRGEKLFF.

With respect to this clone: The sequence runs out 3 residues before the end of the CDR3; the remainder is reconstructed from the germline J gene. This chain links TRBV2 with TRBJ1-5, with D possibly TRBD1 on 5 matching bases. Germline V gene lookup returns CDR1 SNHLY and CDR2 FYNNEI. This CDR3 spans 14 amino acids. Trimming shortened V by 4 bases and J by 1 base, and 8 bases separated the two germline ends. The CDR3 bases that were read are TGTGCCAGCAGTGTGGCAGGGAGCAATCAGCCC. Translating it yields CASSVAGSNQP. The full CDR3 protein reads CASSVAGSNQPQHF.

As for this clone: The sequence runs out 3 residues before the end of the CDR3; the remainder is reconstructed from the germline J gene. The chain carries TRBV6-2 or TRBV6-3 and TRBJ2-7; maybe TRBD2 (5 bases). Deletions cut 6 bases from V and 2 bases from J, with 8 bases between. The germline gives CDR1 MNHEY, CDR2 SVGEGT. The CDR3 consists of 12 residues. CDR3 residues: CASRPGTYEQYF. CDR3 DNA (partial): TGTGCCAGCAGGCCGGGGACCTACGAG.

CDR3 amino acids: CATYRGGIGNQPQHF. The sequenced CDR3 bases are TGTGCCACTTATAGGGGGGGGATAGGCAATCAGCCC. This chain joins TRBV19 and TRBJ1-5, with D possibly being TRBD1 (6 bases). The read halts 3 residues ahead of the CDR3 end, with the missing end drawn from the germline J gene. CDR3 length: 15 amino acids. Germline CDR1 and CDR2: LNHDA and SQIVND (reference sequence). V lost 10 bases, J lost 2 bases, and 18 bases lay in between.

Turning to this clone: Read coverage stops 3 residues before the CDR3 terminus; the germline J gene supplies the remainder. J is TRBJ2-5 and V is TRBV4-2; TRBD2 matches 10 bases. Germline-derived CDR1 and CDR2 are LGHNA and YNFKEQ. V was clipped by 1 base and J by 4 bases; unmatched bases: 12. This CDR3 is 18 amino acids long. The sequenced CDR3 bases are TGTGCCAGCAGCCAAGTTATCGCTAGCGGGAGACCCGGAGAGACC. As protein: CASSQVIASGRPGET. From start to end, the CDR3 is CASSQVIASGRPGETQYF.

Concerning this clone itself: The read ends 3 residues shy of where the CDR3 ends; the end is completed using the germline J gene. The chain joins TRBV9 to TRBJ2-5; D possibly corresponds to TRBD1 (5 bases). Germline-derived CDR1 and CDR2 are SGDLS and YYNGEE. This CDR3 spans 14 amino acids. Trimming took 1 base from V and 5 from J, leaving 12 bases between them. Partial CDR3 DNA: TGTGCCAGCAGCGTAACTCCAGGGCGGGAGACC. The encoded protein is CASSVTPGRET. In full, the CDR3 is CASSVTPGRETQYF. Full variable domain (outside the CDR3, taken from reference TRBV9 and TRBJ2-5): DSGVTQTPKHLITATGQRVTLRCSPRSGDLSVYWYQQSLDQGLQFLIQYYNGEERAKGNILERFSAQQFPDLHSELNLSSLELGDSALYFCASSVTPGRETQYFGPGTRLLVL.

A word on this clone: The CDR3 extends 3 residues past the end of the read, so its final part is completed from the germline J gene. The V gene is TRBV13, the J gene TRBJ1-2, with 9 bases that match TRBD1. After removal of 5 bases from V and 7 bases from J, the junction contained 14 bases not matched to a gene. CDR1 PRHDT and CDR2 FYEKMQ come from the germline V gene (reference sequence). The CDR3 contains 16 residues. This chain's CDR3 is CASSKKQGASSGGYTF. CDR3 DNA (partial): TGTGCCAGCAGCAAAAAACAGGGGGCGTCGTCGGGTGGC.

CDR3 protein: CSVAGQGNYGYTF. CDR3 DNA (partial): TGCAGCGTTGCCGGACAGGGGAACTATGGC. The genes are TRBV29-1 and TRBJ1-2, with 9 bases matching TRBD1. The read terminates 3 residues ahead of where the CDR3 ends, so the germline J gene completes it. Trimming removed 4 bases from V and 2 bases from J; junction bases left unmatched: 2. The CDR3 is 13 amino acids. The germline gives CDR1 SQVTM, CDR2 ANQGSEA.

As for this clone: The read stops 3 residues short of the end of the CDR3; the missing end is completed from the germline J gene. The chain couples TRBV10-3 to TRBJ2-6; D gene uncertain. V was trimmed by 0 bases and J by 4 bases, leaving 13 bases between them. The CDR3 is made up of 17 amino acids. Germline CDR1 ENHRY, CDR2 SYGVKD. Partial CDR3 DNA: TGTGCCATCAGTGAGTCACCAGTCAGATCGGGGGCCAACGTC. The encoded protein is CAISESPVRSGANV. The whole CDR3 is CAISESPVRSGANVLTF.

In the case of this clone: The observed sequence ends 3 residues before the CDR3 terminus, with the missing tail filled in from the germline J gene. The chain recombines TRBV2 with TRBJ2-2; D may be TRBD1 (5 bases). CDR1 is SNHLY and CDR2 is FYNNEI in the germline V gene. The CDR3 sequence is 15 residues long. The CDR3 here is CASSDSGSGANVLFF. The CDR3 bases that were read are TGTGCCAGCAGTGACTCCGGGTCTGGGGCCAACGTG.

To note about this clone: The read ends 3 residues early relative to the CDR3; the germline J gene fills the gap. This sequence joins TRBV30 and TRBJ2-2; the D gene is possibly TRBD1 (6 bases). The germline V gene encodes CDR1 GTSNPN and CDR2 SVGIG (reference sequence). The CDR3 spans 13 residues. Trimming shortened V by 4 bases and J by 4 bases, and 10 bases separated the two germline ends. Incomplete CDR3 DNA: TGTGCCTGGAAACAGGGCGGCACCGGGGAG. This codes for CAWKQGGTGE. In full, the CDR3 reads CAWKQGGTGELFF.

Comments on this clone: Read coverage stops 3 residues before the CDR3 terminus; the germline J gene supplies the remainder. The J gene is TRBJ2-1, the V gene TRBV20-1; D possibly corresponds to TRBD2 (7 bases). This CDR3 is built from 15 residues. Germline V CDR1 and CDR2: DFQATT, SNEGSKA (reference sequence). V shed 5 bases and J shed 1 base, with 15 bases lying between them. The CDR3 DNA, read in part, is TGCAGTGCTGAGGGGGGGCTCAGGTCCTACAATGAG. Protein product: CSAEGGLRSYNE. The whole CDR3 reads CSAEGGLRSYNEQFF.

As for this clone: The read gets to within 3 residues of the CDR3 end, and the germline J gene fills in the rest. The rearrangement uses TRBV19 and TRBJ1-1, with 9 bases that match TRBD1. The V segment lost 7 bases and the J segment 5 bases; nucleotides outside the gene matches: 8. The CDR3 length is 14 residues. CDR1 and CDR2 from the germline V gene are LNHDA and SQIVND (reference sequence). The CDR3: CASNLQGASTEAFF. The CDR3 DNA, read in part, is TGTGCCAGTAACCTACAGGGGGCAAGTACTGAA.

In the case of this clone: The CDR3 end is not reached by the read, which stops 3 residues before it; the germline J gene fills it in. This rearrangement joins TRBV20-1 to TRBJ1-2; TRBD1 is a possible D gene (5 bases). The V end was cut by 4 bases, the J end by 5 bases, with 23 bases between. Germline assignment: CDR1 DFQATT and CDR2 SNEGSKA (reference sequence). The CDR3 sequence is 16 residues long. CDR3 DNA, as far as it was read: TGCAGTGCTATGGGGTTCGGGGGGTCCTCTGAATATGGC. Its translation: CSAMGFGGSSEYG. The entire CDR3 protein reads CSAMGFGGSSEYGYTF.

In the case of this clone: The read gets to within 3 residues of the CDR3 end, and the germline J gene fills in the rest. V and J are TRBV30 and TRBJ1-5, with 7 positions matching TRBD1. The V gene's germline CDR1 is GTSNPN and CDR2 SVGIG (reference sequence). The CDR3 covers 14 residues. J was trimmed by 3 bases and V by 2 bases; bases with no gene match: 4. CDR3 region: CAWSTGTANQPQHF. CDR3 DNA (partial): TGTGCCTGGAGTACCGGGACAGCCAATCAGCCC.

The CDR3 here is CASQTKNTEAFF. Partial CDR3 DNA: TGCGCCAGTCAAACAAAGAACACTGAA. This chain uses TRBV10-1 with TRBJ1-1; no reliable D call. Read data end 3 residues before the CDR3 end; the end is taken from the germline J gene. Trimming took off 9 bases at V and 1 base at J, with 9 bases between the two ends. The CDR3 loop spans 12 amino acids. In germline, CDR1 is WNHNN, CDR2 SYGVQD (reference sequence).

As concerns this clone: The CDR3 end lies 3 residues beyond the end of the read and is filled in from the germline J gene. This rearrangement joins TRBV15 to TRBJ1-1; 9 bases are shared with TRBD1. J gave up 6 bases and V 2 bases, and 7 bases lay outside the gene matches. This CDR3 is 15 amino acids long. Germline V gene data show CDR1 as LNHNV and CDR2 as YYDKDF (reference sequence). The CDR3 reads CATSRPGQGISEAFF. The sequenced CDR3 bases are TGTGCCACCAGCAGACCGGGACAGGGCATCTCTGAA.

Comment on this clone: The sequenced fragment ends 3 residues before the CDR3 boundary, so the rest is inferred from the germline J gene. Other DNA sequences from this sample encode an identical CDR3 as well. The chain recombines TRBV5-1 with TRBJ1-2; 7 nucleotides line up with TRBD1. This CDR3 has 15 residues. Germline V CDR1 and CDR2: SGHRS, YFSETQ. The CDR3 loop is CASSPGTVGGGGYTF. The part of the CDR3 DNA that was read is TGCGCCAGCAGCCCGGGGACAGTCGGCGGTGGAGGC.

A note on this clone: The read terminates 3 residues ahead of where the CDR3 ends, so the germline J gene completes it. V is TRBV19 and J is TRBJ2-7, with 9 bases matching TRBD2. This CDR3 is 18 amino acids long. The V and J ends lost 3 bases and 2 bases, in that order; junction bases with no gene match: 14. Germline CDR1 reads LNHDA; CDR2 reads SQIVND (reference sequence). Incomplete CDR3 DNA: TGTGCCAGTAGTATTATAGGACTCGGGGCTAGCGGGACCTACGAG. This sequence encodes CASSIIGLGASGTYE. The whole CDR3 sequence is CASSIIGLGASGTYEQYF. Full variable domain (missing parts from reference TRBV19 and TRBJ2-7): DGGITQSPKYLFRKEGQNVTLSCEQNLNHDAMYWYRQDPGQGLRLIYYSQIVNDFQKGDIAEGYSVSREKKESFPLTVTSAQKNPTAFYLCASSIIGLGASGTYEQYFGPGTRLTVT.